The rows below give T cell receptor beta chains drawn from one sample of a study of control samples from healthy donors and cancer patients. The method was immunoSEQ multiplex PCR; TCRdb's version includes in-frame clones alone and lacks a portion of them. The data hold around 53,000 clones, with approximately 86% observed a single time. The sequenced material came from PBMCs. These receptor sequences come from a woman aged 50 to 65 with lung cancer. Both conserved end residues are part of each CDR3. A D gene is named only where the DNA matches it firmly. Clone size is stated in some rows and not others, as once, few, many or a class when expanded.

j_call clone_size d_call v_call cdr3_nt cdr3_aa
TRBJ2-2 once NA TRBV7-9 TGTGCCAGCAGCTTAGTAGTCGCGGGGCTTGGATCCGGGGAGCTGTTTTTT CASSLVVAGLGSGELFF
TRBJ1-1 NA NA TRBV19 TGTGCCAGTAGTATTCAACAGGCTTATCCGAACACTGAAGCTTTCTTT CASSIQQAYPNTEAFF
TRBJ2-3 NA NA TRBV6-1 TGTGCCAGCAGTGAACCGGCATCTCCCGATACGCAGTATTTT CASSEPASPDTQYF
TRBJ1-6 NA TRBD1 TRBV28 TGTGCCAGCAGTTTGGGATTCAATACAGGGGGGGTCCACTTT CASSLGFNTGGVHF
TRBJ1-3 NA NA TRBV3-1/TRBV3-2 TGTGCCAGCAGCCAAGATCTATCTGGAGGGAACACCATATATTTT CASSQDLSGGNTIYF
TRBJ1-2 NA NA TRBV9 TGTGCCAGCAGCGTAGAGGGAACGGCTCCTAGAGGCTACACCTTC CASSVEGTAPRGYTF
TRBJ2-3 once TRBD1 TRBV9 TGTGCCAGCAGCCCGGTTACAGGGGGCTGGGATACGCAGTATTTT CASSPVTGGWDTQYF
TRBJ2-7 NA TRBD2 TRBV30 TGTGCCTGGAGTGCCCCGGGACTAGCGGACGACTCCTACGAGCAGTACTTC CAWSAPGLADDSYEQYF
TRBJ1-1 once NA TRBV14 TGTGCCAGCAGCCGGGACTCAGGGACTGAAGCTTTCTTT CASSRDSGTEAFF
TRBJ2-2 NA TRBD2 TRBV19 TGTGCCAGTAGTATAACTAGCGGCGGGGAGCTGTTTTTT CASSITSGGELFF
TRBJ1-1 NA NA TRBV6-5 TGTGCCAGCAGTTACTCGAAGGGGAGGGGCACTGAAGCTTTCTTT CASSYSKGRGTEAFF
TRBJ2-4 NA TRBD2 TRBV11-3 TGTGCCAGCAGCTTAGATGGGACGGGAGGCGCCAAAAACATTCAGTACTTC CASSLDGTGGAKNIQYF
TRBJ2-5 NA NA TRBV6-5 TGTGCCAGCAGGGTTGGGACAATCCTGGGGACCCAGTACTTC CASRVGTILGTQYF
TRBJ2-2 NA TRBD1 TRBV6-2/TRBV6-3 TGTGCCAGCAGCTATGAGGACAGGGTCCAAGCCGGGGAGCTGTTTTTT CASSYEDRVQAGELFF
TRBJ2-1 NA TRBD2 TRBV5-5 TGTGCCAGCAGCTTGGGTGGCCGGGAGGGAGAGCAGTTCTTC CASSLGGREGEQFF
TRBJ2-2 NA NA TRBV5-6 TGTGCCAGCTCCGCCGTGGGGGGCCTCACCGGGGAGCTGTTTTTT CASSAVGGLTGELFF
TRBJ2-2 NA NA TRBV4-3 TGCGCCAGCAGCCCGTCGACGGGGGAGCTGTTTTTT CASSPSTGELFF
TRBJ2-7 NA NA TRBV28 TGTGCCAGCAGTTTATTTGGGCCTTACGAGCAGTACTTC CASSLFGPYEQYF
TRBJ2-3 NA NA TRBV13 TGTGCCAGCAGCTTTCAGAGAGGGGCCAGAGATACGCAGTATTTT CASSFQRGARDTQYF
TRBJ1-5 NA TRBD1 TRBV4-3 TGCGCCAGCAGCCACCGGACAGGGGATCAGCCCCAGCATTTT CASSHRTGDQPQHF
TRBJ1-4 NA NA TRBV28 TGTGCCAGCAGTCCACCAGGGAAGGGTGAAAAACTGTTTTTT CASSPPGKGEKLFF
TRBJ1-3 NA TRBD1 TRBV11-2 TGTGCCAGCAGCTACGGGACAGGGTCGGGAGGAAACACCATATATTTT CASSYGTGSGGNTIYF
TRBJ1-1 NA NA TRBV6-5 TGTGCCAGCAGTTACTCGACGGGACACCTGAACACTGAAGCTTTCTTT CASSYSTGHLNTEAFF
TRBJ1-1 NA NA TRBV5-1 TGCGCCAGCAGCCGCACGAACACTGAAGCTTTCTTT CASSRTNTEAFF
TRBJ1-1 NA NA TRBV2 TGTGCCAGCAAAGTGGACGGGGACACTGAAGCTTTCTTT CASKVDGDTEAFF
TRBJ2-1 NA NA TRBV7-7 TGTGCCAGCAGCCCCTCCTCGCAAGGTGAGCAGTTCTTC CASSPSSQGEQFF
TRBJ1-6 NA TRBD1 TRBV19 TGTGCCAGTAGTTTATTAACCGGGACAGGGAGTTCACCCCTCCACTTT CASSLLTGTGSSPLHF
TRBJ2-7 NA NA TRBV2 TGTGCCAGCAGTGACCGGCCCTGGTCCTACGAGCAGTACTTC CASSDRPWSYEQYF
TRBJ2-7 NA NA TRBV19 TGTGCCAGTAGTCCTAGAACGGGGGCTTACGAGCAGTACTTC CASSPRTGAYEQYF
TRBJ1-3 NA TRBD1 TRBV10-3 TGTGCCACCGACCGACAGGGGGCTGGAAACACCATATATTTT CATDRQGAGNTIYF
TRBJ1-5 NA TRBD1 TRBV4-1 TGCGCCAGCAGCCCCTACAGGGGAACTCAGCCCCAGCATTTT CASSPYRGTQPQHF
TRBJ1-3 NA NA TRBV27 TGTGCCAGCAGTATAATCCCCAGGGCTGGAAACACCATATATTTT CASSIIPRAGNTIYF
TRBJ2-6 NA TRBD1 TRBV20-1 TGCAGTGCTAGTGAGGGGGCGGTAGTTGGGGCCAACGTCCTGACTTTC CSASEGAVVGANVLTF
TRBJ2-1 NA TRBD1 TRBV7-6 TGTGCCAGCAGCTTGACGGGACAGGTGTTCGATGAGCAGTTCTTC CASSLTGQVFDEQFF
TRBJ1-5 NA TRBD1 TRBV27 TGTGCCAGCAGGCAGGGGGCACGGCAGCCCCAGCATTTT CASRQGARQPQHF
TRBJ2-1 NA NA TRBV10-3 TGTGCCATCAGTGCCAGGGTGAATAATGATGAGCAGTTCTTC CAISARVNNDEQFF
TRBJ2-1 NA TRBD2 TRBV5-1 TGCGCCAGCAGCTTGTCTAGCGGGGGAGGAGACAATGAGCAGTTCTTC CASSLSSGGGDNEQFF
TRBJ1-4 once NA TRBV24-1 TGTGCCACCAGTGATTCAGGGGCACCTAATAATGAAAAACTGTTTTTT CATSDSGAPNNEKLFF
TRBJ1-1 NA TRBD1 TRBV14 TGTGCCAGCAGCTGGACAGGGGGCACCACTGAAGCTTTCTTT CASSWTGGTTEAFF
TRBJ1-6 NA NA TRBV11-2 TGTGCCAGCAGTTCCGAACCACAGGCGTATAATTCACCCCTCCACTTT CASSSEPQAYNSPLHF
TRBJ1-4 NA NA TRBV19 TGTGCCAGTAGTGCAGTTGCAACTAATGAAAAACTGTTTTTT CASSAVATNEKLFF
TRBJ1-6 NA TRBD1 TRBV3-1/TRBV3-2 TGTGCCAGCAGCCAAGATGCGGGACAGGGAAATTCACCCCTCCACTTT CASSQDAGQGNSPLHF
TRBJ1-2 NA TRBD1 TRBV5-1 TGCGCCAGCAGCCCCGGGACAGGGGATGGCTACACCTTC CASSPGTGDGYTF
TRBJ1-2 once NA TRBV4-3 TGCGCCAGCAGCCAAGATAATAGGAACTATGGCTACACCTTC CASSQDNRNYGYTF
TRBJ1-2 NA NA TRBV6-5 TGTGCCAGCAGTAGACAGGTGTGGGATGGCTACACCTTC CASSRQVWDGYTF
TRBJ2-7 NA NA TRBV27 TGTGCCAGCAGTATACAGGGAGAAGTCCCCTACGAGCAGTACTTC CASSIQGEVPYEQYF
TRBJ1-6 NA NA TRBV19 TGTGCCAGTAATTTGGGGGGGCACTTAGCACCCCTCCACTTT CASNLGGHLAPLHF
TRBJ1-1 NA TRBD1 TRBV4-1 TGCGCCAGCAGCCCTGTAGGACAGGTGAACACTGAAGCTTTCTTT CASSPVGQVNTEAFF
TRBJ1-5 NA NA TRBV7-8 TGTGCCAGCAGGAAAGACAGGTTTTCTAGCAATCAGCCCCAGCATTTT CASRKDRFSSNQPQHF
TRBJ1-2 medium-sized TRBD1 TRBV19 TGTGCCAGTGCCCGGACAGGACGGGTAGGCTACACCTTC CASARTGRVGYTF
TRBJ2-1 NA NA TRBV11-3 TGTGCCAGCAGCCAAAGGGGGTTACCGCCCTACAATGAGCAGTTCTTC CASSQRGLPPYNEQFF
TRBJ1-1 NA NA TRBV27 TGTGCCAGCAGTTATGTCAGGGCAACTGAAGCTTTCTTT CASSYVRATEAFF
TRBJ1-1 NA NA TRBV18 TGTGCCAGCTTAGACAGTATGAACACTGAAGCTTTCTTT CASLDSMNTEAFF
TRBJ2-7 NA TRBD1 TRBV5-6 TGTGCCAGCAGCTTGGGACAGGGAGAATACGAGCAGTACTTC CASSLGQGEYEQYF